The 2 T cell receptor beta chains listed next were all sequenced from one sample in a study of blood T cell repertoires in COVID-19. Sequencing used immunoSEQ multiplex PCR; TCRdb keeps in-frame clones, though not all of them. The sample yields over 200,000 clones, around nine tenths seen once. Source material: peripheral blood. Receptors originate from a woman between 55 and 75 years old with acute or convalescent COVID-19.

The rearrangement links TRBV9 to TRBJ2-1; the match to TRBD2 covers 7 bases. The CDR3 runs to 14 residues. Germline V gene data show CDR1 as SGDLS and CDR2 as YYNGEE. V was clipped by 3 bases and J by 9 bases; unmatched bases: 9. Written as DNA, the CDR3 is TGTGCCAGCAGCGCAAGCGGGAATCAGGTTGAGCAGTTCTTC. The encoded protein is CASSASGNQVEQFF.

The genes are TRBV11-3 and TRBJ2-1; tentatively, D is TRBD2 (6 bases). Germline CDR1 reads SGHNT; CDR2 reads YENEEA. This CDR3 has 13 residues. V shed 5 bases and J shed 8 bases, with 13 bases lying between them. CDR3 sequence: CASSDQGGHEQFF. CDR3 nucleotides: TGTGCCAGCAGCGACCAGGGAGGCCATGAGCAGTTCTTC. The variable domain in full, completed from reference TRBV11-3 and TRBJ2-1, reads EAGVVQSPRYKIIEKKQPVAFWCNPISGHNTLYWYLQNLGQGPELLIRYENEEAVDDSQLPKDRFSAERLKGVDSTLKIQPAELGDSAVYLCASSDQGGHEQFFGPGTRLTVL.